Listed here are 27 T cell receptor beta chains from one sample, sequenced in a study of cytomegalovirus exposure and HLA in healthy donors. Produced via immunoSEQ multiplex PCR; TCRdb's table is partial and in-frame only. The sample includes roughly 100,000 clones, about 95% of them seen just once. Sequencing was performed on PBMCs. All receptors come from a woman younger than 30 in good health and CMV-seronegative.

The chain carries TRBV27 and TRBJ1-1, with 11 bases fitting TRBD1. The CDR3 totals 15 residues. Trimming cost V 5 bases and J 2 bases; bases outside gene matches: 4. CDR1 and CDR2 from the germline V gene are MNHEY and SMNVEV (reference sequence). The CDR3 nucleotides read TGTGCCAGCAGTCCGAGGACAGGGGGCAACACTGAAGCTTTCTTT. Its protein product is CASSPRTGGNTEAFF.

J is TRBJ2-7 and V is TRBV5-1; 7 bases fit TRBD1. Germline V gene data show CDR1 as SGHRS and CDR2 as YFSETQ. This CDR3 has 14 amino acids. V dropped 2 bases and J dropped 3; count of bases not matched to a gene: 5. In DNA form, the CDR3 reads TGCGCCAGCAGCTTTGATGGACAGGACTACGAGCAGTACTTC. This codes for CASSFDGQDYEQYF.

The chain joins TRBV5-6 to TRBJ1-1; D unclear. Deletions cut 0 bases from V and 0 bases from J, with 15 bases between. CDR3 length: 17 amino acids. Germline V gene sequence: CDR1 SGHDT, CDR2 YYEEEE. The CDR3 reads CASSLGSGIPMNTEAFF. CDR3 sequence (DNA): TGTGCCAGCAGCTTGGGGTCAGGCATTCCTATGAACACTGAAGCTTTCTTT.

The V and J genes are TRBV5-4 and TRBJ2-3; TRBD2 aligns across 14 bases. J lost 0 bases, V lost 9 bases, and 3 bases had no gene match. CDR1 and CDR2 from the germline V gene are SGHNT and YYREEE (reference sequence). This CDR3 comprises 15 residues. The CDR3 DNA reads as TGTGCCACGACTAGCGGGGGGGCTAGCACAGATACGCAGTATTTT. Its protein is CATTSGGASTDTQYF.

The chain joins TRBV18 to TRBJ2-5; 8 positions agree with TRBD1. The length of the CDR3 is 17 residues. Germline trimming cut 5 bases from V and 5 bases from J; bases unmatched to any gene: 16. In germline, CDR1 is KGHSH, CDR2 LQKENI. The CDR3 DNA reads TGTGCCAGCTCAGGGTTGACAGGGGATACCCACCCGGAGACCCAGTACTTC. Protein: CASSGLTGDTHPETQYF.

The gene calls are TRBV7-2 and TRBJ2-1; the D gene is possibly TRBD2 (5 bases). Germline loops: CDR1 SGHTA, CDR2 FQGNSA. The CDR3 totals 15 residues. V lost 1 base and J 6 bases, leaving 13 bases between the germline ends. The CDR3: CASSLGYLGLNEQFF. The CDR3 DNA reads as TGTGCCAGCAGCTTAGGTTACCTAGGACTCAATGAGCAGTTCTTC.

The genes are TRBV7-2 and TRBJ1-2, with 7 bases aligning to TRBD1. J was trimmed by 4 bases and V by 5 bases; bases with no gene match: 4. Germline CDR1 and CDR2: SGHTA and FQGNSA. The CDR3 length is 13 residues. Written as DNA, the CDR3 is TGTGCCAGCAGCCCCTGGGACAGCTATGGCTACACCTTC. Its protein product is CASSPWDSYGYTF.

This chain uses TRBV14 with TRBJ2-1; 12 nucleotides align to TRBD1. The V and J ends lost 3 bases and 9 bases, in that order; junction bases with no gene match: 3. Looked up from germline, CDR1 is SGHDN and CDR2 is FVKESK. CDR3 length: 14 residues. In DNA form, the CDR3 reads TGTGCCAGCAGCCAGAGGGGACAGGGGGCTGAGCAGTTCTTC. Protein: CASSQRGQGAEQFF.

V and J are TRBV25-1 and TRBJ2-7; D perhaps matches TRBD2 (6 bases). Trimming removed 3 bases at V and 5 bases at J, with 14 bases between. The CDR3 totals 14 residues. CDR1 is MGHDK, CDR2 SYGVNS, per germline. The CDR3 reads CASSDSSGGDEQYF. The CDR3 DNA reads TGTGCCAGCAGTGACTCGTCGGGCGGGGACGAGCAGTACTTC.

The gene calls are TRBV29-1 and TRBJ1-2; D may be TRBD1 (6 bases). V was pared by 3 bases and J by 8 bases, with 10 bases between. CDR3 length: 11 residues. Germline V lookup: CDR1 SQVTM, CDR2 ANQGSEA. The CDR3 protein is CSVDIGQGYTF. DNA for the CDR3: TGCAGCGTTGACATCGGACAGGGCTACACCTTC.

The chain links TRBV6-6 to TRBJ2-1; maybe TRBD1 (6 bases). CDR3 length: 16 residues. CDR1 is MNHNY, CDR2 SVGAGI, per germline (reference sequence). Trimming shortened V by 6 bases and J by 8 bases, and 23 bases separated the two germline ends. The CDR3 DNA sequence: TGTGCCAGCAGACTCCAACAGGGACGACGGTTAGATGAGCAGTTCTTC. Its protein is CASRLQQGRRLDEQFF.

The chain uses TRBV19 and TRBJ1-1; D is undetermined. The CDR3 has 14 amino acids. Germline V gene data show CDR1 as LNHDA and CDR2 as SQIVND (reference sequence). V dropped 9 bases and J dropped 0 bases, with 14 bases sitting between them. CDR3 DNA sequence: TGTGCCAGCCGGAAAAGAGGGATGAACACTGAAGCTTTCTTT. The encoded protein is CASRKRGMNTEAFF.

Details on this clone: The sample has other DNA sequences that encode this CDR3 too. The chain recombines TRBV5-1 with TRBJ2-5; TRBD1 matches at 12 bases. V gave up 4 bases and J gave up 5 bases; unmatched junction bases: 6. Germline V gives CDR1 SGHRS, CDR2 YFSETQ. The CDR3 consists of 15 residues. The CDR3 loop reads CASSPGQGAGETQYF. CDR3 sequence (DNA): TGCGCCAGCAGCCCGGGACAGGGGGCCGGGGAGACCCAGTACTTC.

This clone was detected once. V and J are TRBV9 and TRBJ2-1, with 8 bases matching TRBD2. The J segment lost 4 bases and the V segment lost 0 bases, leaving 9 bases of the junction unmatched. CDR1 is SGDLS, CDR2 YYNGEE, per germline. The CDR3 is made up of 17 amino acids. The CDR3 sequence is CASSVGLGLDRYNEQFF. In nucleotides, the CDR3 is TGTGCCAGCAGCGTAGGTCTGGGACTAGATCGGTACAATGAGCAGTTCTTC.

This sequence joins TRBV11-3 and TRBJ1-4; TRBD1 aligns across 7 bases. The CDR3 is 14 residues long. Germline trimming cut 2 bases from V and 4 bases from J; bases unmatched to any gene: 1. The germline V gene encodes CDR1 SGHNT and CDR2 YENEEA. Written as DNA, the CDR3 is TGTGCCAGCAGCTTACAGGGGGGTAATGAAAAACTGTTTTTT. Translating gives CASSLQGGNEKLFF.

The chain couples TRBV27 to TRBJ1-3, with D possibly matching TRBD1 (6 bases). The germline V and J ends were trimmed by 6 bases and 0 bases, with 9 bases remaining between them. The CDR3 has 14 residues. Germline CDR1 MNHEY, CDR2 SMNVEV (reference sequence). DNA for the CDR3: TGTGCCAGCAGACAACAGGGCTCTGGAAACACCATATATTTT. Residues: CASRQQGSGNTIYF.

In its sample, this clone was seen once. This CDR3 is CASSFPQGAGELFF. The CDR3, as DNA: TGTGCCAGCAGTTTCCCTCAGGGGGCCGGGGAGCTGTTTTTT. The chain uses TRBV6-5 and TRBJ2-2; 7 bases are a match to TRBD1. The CDR3 is 14 amino acids. The V and J ends lost 4 bases and 6 bases, in that order; junction bases with no gene match: 5. Germline CDR1 MNHEY, CDR2 SVGAGI.

This chain connects TRBV5-8 to TRBJ2-5; D is unresolved. The CDR3 runs to 15 residues. The ends were cut back, 1 base at V and 3 bases at J, with 13 bases in the middle. In germline, CDR1 is SGHTS, CDR2 YDEGEE. Here the CDR3 reads CASSLSVEPKETQYF. CDR3 DNA sequence: TGTGCCAGCAGCTTGTCGGTCGAACCAAAAGAGACCCAGTACTTC.

This chain links TRBV2 with TRBJ1-6; 9 bases are shared with TRBD1. CDR3 length: 15 residues. Germline assignment: CDR1 SNHLY and CDR2 FYNNEI. With 4 bases clipped from V and 10 bases from J, the junction kept 8 bases outside the gene matches. CDR3 sequence reads: CASSGFGTGKSPLHF. Here the CDR3 DNA reads TGTGCCAGCAGTGGATTCGGGACAGGGAAATCACCCCTCCACTTT. The full variable domain, rest sourced from reference TRBV2 and TRBJ1-6, is EPEVTQTPSHQVTQMGQEVILRCVPISNHLYFYWYRQILGQKVEFLVSFYNNEISEKSEIFDDQFSVERPDGSNFTLKIRSTKLEDSAMYFCASSGFGTGKSPLHFGNGTRLTVT.

This chain connects TRBV18 to TRBJ2-3, with D tentatively TRBD2 (6 bases). The V and J ends lost 3 bases and 0 bases respectively, with 10 bases between them. CDR1 is KGHSH and CDR2 is LQKENI in the germline V gene. This CDR3 is built from 15 residues. In DNA form, the CDR3 reads TGTGCCAGCTCACCGCTCGGGAGTAGCACAGATACGCAGTATTTT. Amino acids: CASSPLGSSTDTQYF.

V and J are TRBV29-1 and TRBJ1-2; the D gene is possibly TRBD1 (5 bases). The V and J ends lost 6 bases and 3 bases respectively, with 11 bases between them. CDR1 SQVTM and CDR2 ANQGSEA come from the germline V gene. The CDR3 has 12 residues. The CDR3 is CSVAVGDYGYTF. In DNA, the CDR3 is TGCAGCGTCGCCGTAGGGGACTATGGCTACACCTTC.

This clone showed up many times. The chain couples TRBV15 to TRBJ2-7; 12 bases match TRBD2. The trim removed 5 bases at V and 5 bases at J, leaving 7 bases unmatched. The CDR3 runs 15 residues. CDR1 is LNHNV, CDR2 YYDKDF, per germline (reference sequence). CDR3 residues: CATSFSSGGANEQYF. The CDR3 DNA sequence: TGTGCCACCAGCTTCTCTAGCGGGGGGGCAAACGAGCAGTACTTC.

V gene TRBV28 combines with J gene TRBJ2-3, with 7 bases fitting TRBD2. Looked up from germline, CDR1 is MDHEN and CDR2 is SYDVKM. The J segment lost 12 bases and the V segment lost 6 bases, leaving 9 bases of the junction unmatched. The CDR3 sequence is 12 residues long. CDR3 protein: CASSRPSGPQYF. The DNA of the CDR3 is TGTGCCAGCAGCCGACCTAGCGGACCCCAGTATTTT.

The V and J genes are TRBV19 and TRBJ2-2, with 7 nucleotides matching TRBD2. The length of the CDR3 is 15 residues. Germline lookup yields CDR1 LNHDA and CDR2 SQIVND (reference sequence). V lost 5 bases to trimming and J lost 3 bases; unmatched junction nucleotides: 6. The CDR3 region is CASSLAGEDTGELFF. For the CDR3, the DNA is TGTGCCAGTAGTCTTGCGGGAGAGGACACCGGGGAGCTGTTTTTT. Supplemented by reference TRBV19 and TRBJ2-2, the full variable domain reads DGGITQSPKYLFRKEGQNVTLSCEQNLNHDAMYWYRQDPGQGLRLIYYSQIVNDFQKGDIAEGYSVSREKKESFPLTVTSAQKNPTAFYLCASSLAGEDTGELFFGEGSRLTVL.

The rearrangement uses TRBV5-1 and TRBJ1-1; a possible D gene is TRBD1 (6 bases). V shed 4 bases and J shed 5 bases, with 15 bases lying between them. This CDR3 spans 14 amino acids. Per germline, CDR1 SGHRS and CDR2 YFSETQ. The CDR3: CASSPQGLGTEAFF. CDR3 sequence (DNA): TGCGCCAGCAGCCCACAGGGCCTCGGGACTGAAGCTTTCTTT.

With regard to this clone: Additional DNA sequences in this sample encode the identical CDR3. The chain recombines TRBV6-4 with TRBJ2-3, with TRBD1 matching 10 bases. This CDR3 spans 15 amino acids. Germline loops: CDR1 MRHNA, CDR2 SNTAGT. Losses at the gene ends were 5 bases for V and 1 base for J; bases not matched to a gene: 3. CDR3 bases: TGTGCCAGCAGTTCCGGGACAGGGGGCACAGATACGCAGTATTTT. This encodes CASSSGTGGTDTQYF.

This sequence joins TRBV5-6 and TRBJ1-5; D might be TRBD1 (6 bases). This CDR3 comprises 15 residues. Germline assignment: CDR1 SGHDT and CDR2 YYEEEE. The germline V and J ends were trimmed by 0 bases and 3 bases, with 10 bases remaining between them. CDR3 sequence: CASSLGQGFNQPQHF. The CDR3 nucleotides are TGTGCCAGCAGCTTGGGGCAGGGGTTCAATCAGCCCCAGCATTTT.